The 2 T cell receptor beta chains below come from one sample, sequenced in a study of T cell repertoires in cytomegalovirus infection. TCRdb reanalysed the reads using MiXCR and keeps one entry per CDR3 protein. Seen here are approximately 180,000 distinct CDR3 sequences, approximately 19% observed once, and the top ten hold around 2.7%. The sequenced sample consisted of PBMCs. The receptors come from a human donor in good health (CMV status not recorded). Some clones in this sample may be carry-over from other donors' samples.

This clonotype was counted ten times or more. DNA for the CDR3: TGTGCCAGCAGCTTAGACGGAAGCTCCTACAATGAGCAGTTCTTC. This encodes CASSLDGSSYNEQFF. The chain joins TRBV7-8 to TRBJ2-1; D gene unclear. The V gene's germline CDR1 is SGHVS and CDR2 FQNEAQ. V lost 1 base and J lost 0, with 7 bases in between. CDR3 length: 15 amino acids. The variable domain in full, with the rest retrieved from reference TRBV7-8 and TRBJ2-1, is GAGVSQSPRYKVAKRGQDVALRCDPISGHVSLFWYQQALGQGPEFLTYFQNEAQLDKSGLPSDRFFAERPEGSVSTLKIQRTQQEDSAVYLCASSLDGSSYNEQFFGPGTRLTVL.

This clonotype was seen just once. This rearrangement joins TRBV3-1 to TRBJ2-4; D might be TRBD1 or TRBD2, each matching 5 bases. The CDR3 runs 18 residues. CDR1 and CDR2 from the germline V gene are LGHDT and YNNKEL (reference sequence). Trimming shortened V by 2 bases and J by 1 base, and 18 bases separated the two germline ends. In nucleotides, the CDR3 is TGTGCCAGCAGCCAACTAGTGGGGGTTCCCCCGGCCAAAAACATTCAGTACTTC. It encodes CASSQLVGVPPAKNIQYF.